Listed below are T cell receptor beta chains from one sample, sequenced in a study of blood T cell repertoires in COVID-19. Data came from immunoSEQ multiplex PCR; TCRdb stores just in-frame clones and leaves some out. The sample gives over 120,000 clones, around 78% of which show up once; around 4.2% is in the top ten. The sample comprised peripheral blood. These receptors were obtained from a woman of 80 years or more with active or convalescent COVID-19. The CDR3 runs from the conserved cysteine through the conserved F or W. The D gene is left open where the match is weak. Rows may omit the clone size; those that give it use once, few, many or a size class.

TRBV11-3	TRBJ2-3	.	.	TGTGCCAGCAGCTTAAGCGGGACAACAGATACGCAGTATTTT	CASSLSGTTDTQYF
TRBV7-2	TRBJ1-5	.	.	TGTGCCAGCAGCTCGGGCCAGACAGGAAATCAGCCCCAGCATTTT	CASSSGQTGNQPQHF
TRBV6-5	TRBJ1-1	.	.	TGTGCCAGCAGAATGACAGCTCTCAACACTGAAGCTTTCTTT	CASRMTALNTEAFF
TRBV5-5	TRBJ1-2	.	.	TGTGCCAGCAGGCGGGATTTGGACTATGGCTACACCTTC	CASRRDLDYGYTF
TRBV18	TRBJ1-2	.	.	TGTGCCAGCTCTCAAGACAGGAACAATTATGGCTACACCTTC	CASSQDRNNYGYTF
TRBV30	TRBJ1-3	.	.	TGTGCCTGGAGTTCCCATTCTGGAAACACCATATATTTT	CAWSSHSGNTIYF
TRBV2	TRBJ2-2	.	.	TGTGCCAGCAGTTCCGGACACAACACCGGGGAGCTGTTTTTT	CASSSGHNTGELFF
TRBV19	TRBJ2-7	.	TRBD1	TGTGCCAGTAGTATATCGAGGACAGGGGGCGACGAGCAGTACTTC	CASSISRTGGDEQYF
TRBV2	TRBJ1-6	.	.	TGTGCCAGCAGTGCGGAGCCCCGGGATTCACCCCTCCACTTT	CASSAEPRDSPLHF
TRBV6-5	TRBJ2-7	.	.	TGTGCCAGCAGAGCCGACTTGGGCGAGCAGTACTTC	CASRADLGEQYF
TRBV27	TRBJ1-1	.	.	TGTGCCAGCAGTTTATGGGCAGGGGAAGGGGTGACTGAAGCTTTCTTT	CASSLWAGEGVTEAFF
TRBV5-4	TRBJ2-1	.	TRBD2	TGTGCCAGCAGCCCGGGACTAGCGGGAAACAATGAGCAGTTCTTC	CASSPGLAGNNEQFF
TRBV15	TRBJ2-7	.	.	TGTGCCACCGGGGGGGACATCCCGGGGCGCGGCGAGCAGTACTTC	CATGGDIPGRGEQYF
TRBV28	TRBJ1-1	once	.	TGTGCCAGCAGGAACCCGAGTGTAGCTTTCTTT	CASRNPSVAFF
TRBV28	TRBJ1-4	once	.	TGTGCCAGCAGTTTATCGGCAGGGAGGGAAAAACTGTTTTTT	CASSLSAGREKLFF
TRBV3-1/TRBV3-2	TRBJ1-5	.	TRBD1	TGTGCCAGCAGCCAAGGGACAGGGGGGCCCCAGCATTTT	CASSQGTGGPQHF
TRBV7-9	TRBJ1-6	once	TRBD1	TGTGCCAGCAGCTTCCAACACAGGGGAGACTCACCCCTCCACTTT	CASSFQHRGDSPLHF
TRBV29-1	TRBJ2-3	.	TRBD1	TGCAGCGTCCAATTGACAGGGTCTGTCACAGATACGCAGTATTTT	CSVQLTGSVTDTQYF
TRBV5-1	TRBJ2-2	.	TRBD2	TGCGCCAGCAGCCCGGAGACTAGCGGGGTGTCCGGGGAGCTGTTTTTT	CASSPETSGVSGELFF
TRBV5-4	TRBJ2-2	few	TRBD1	TGTGCCAGCAGCTTGCAAGGCAGGGGGTGGGAGCTGTTTTTT	CASSLQGRGWELFF
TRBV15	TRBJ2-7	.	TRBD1	TGTGCCACCAGCAGAGACGGGACAGGTACCCGGGAGCAGTACTTC	CATSRDGTGTREQYF
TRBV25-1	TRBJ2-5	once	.	TGTGCCAGCAGAACAAGCGCCCAAGAGACCCAGTACTTC	CASRTSAQETQYF
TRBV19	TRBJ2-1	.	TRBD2	TGTGCCAGTAGCAGTTTTGGCGGGGGGGCGGATGAGCAGTTCTTC	CASSSFGGGADEQFF
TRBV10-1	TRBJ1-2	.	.	TGCGCCAGCAGGCCCCAGGGTGGCTATGGCTACACCTTC	CASRPQGGYGYTF
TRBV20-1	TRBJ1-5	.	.	TGCAGTGCTAGTCAAGGGACTTTGGGGCAGCCCCAGCATTTT	CSASQGTLGQPQHF
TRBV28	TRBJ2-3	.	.	TGTGCCAGCAGCCCCGACTCGGCACCGAACCTCGGTACGCAGTATTTT	CASSPDSAPNLGTQYF
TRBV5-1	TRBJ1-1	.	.	TGCGCCAGCAGCAGAGGACAGACGAACACTGAAGCTTTCTTT	CASSRGQTNTEAFF
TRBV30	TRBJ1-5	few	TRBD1	TGTGCCTGGAGGTTGACAGGGCATAGCAATCAGCCCCAGCATTTT	CAWRLTGHSNQPQHF
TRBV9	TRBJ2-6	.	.	TGTGCCAGCAGCGGTCCCGGACTCATCGGTTCTGGGGCCAACGTCCTGACTTTC	CASSGPGLIGSGANVLTF
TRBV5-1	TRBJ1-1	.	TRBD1	TGCGCCAGCAGCATCGGGACAGGGGCTAGTAACACTGAAGCTTTCTTT	CASSIGTGASNTEAFF
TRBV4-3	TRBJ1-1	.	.	TGCGCCAGCAGCCAAGATCCGGGTAGGTACACTGAAGCTTTCTTT	CASSQDPGRYTEAFF
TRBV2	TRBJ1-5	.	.	TGTGCCAGCAGTGGCCAGGTTAGCAATCAGCCCCAGCATTTT	CASSGQVSNQPQHF
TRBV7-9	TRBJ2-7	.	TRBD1	TGTGCCAGCAGCTCAGACCGGGACAGGGTTTACGAGCAGTACTTC	CASSSDRDRVYEQYF
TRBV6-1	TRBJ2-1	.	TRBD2	TGTGCCAGCAGTGGCGGGGCTAGCGGGGGGCTCTATGAGCAGTTCTTC	CASSGGASGGLYEQFF
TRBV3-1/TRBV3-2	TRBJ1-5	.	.	TGTGCCAGCAGCCCGAGTACGAGCAATCAGCCCCAGCATTTT	CASSPSTSNQPQHF